This TCR beta chain is from a study of Graves' ophthalmopathy and Graves' hyperthyroidism. Trimming pared 1 base from V and 3 bases from J, leaving 1 base between. Germline V gives CDR1 SGHTA, CDR2 FQGTGA. CDR3 length: 13 residues. Patients were left out if they had other autoimmune diseases, uncontrolled infections, pregnancy or lactation. About this clonotype: This could be a read error, since a much larger clone is one nucleotide away.

Transcripts of RNA were the source for amplifying TCR beta CDR3 regions. The first-round RT-PCR employed HTBI primers together with the Qiagen OneStep RT-PCR kit. A multiplex PCR was then performed as the second round. TCRdb reprocessed the multiplex PCR reads via MiXCR and lists one record per CDR3 protein. The table records around 600,000 distinct CDR3 sequences, 35% to 45% of them present only once. Sequencing was done on a sample of peripheral blood. This receptor was identified in an adult man with Graves' ophthalmopathy. The rearrangement links TRBV7-3 to TRBJ1-6; D is ambiguous. The CDR3 reads CASSLNYNSPLHF. The DNA of the CDR3 is TGTGCCAGCAGCTTAAACTATAATTCACCCCTCCACTTT. Looking up the rest from reference TRBV7-3 and TRBJ1-6 gives the full variable domain: GAGVSQTPSNKVTEKGKYVELRCDPISGHTALYWYRQSLGQGPEFLIYFQGTGAADDSGLPNDRFFAVRPEGSVSTLKIQRTERGDSAVYLCASSLNYNSPLHFGNGTRLTVT.